This entry lists 25 T cell receptor beta chains sequenced from one sample in a study of T cell responses to AZD1222 COVID-19 vaccine. Profiling relied on immunoSEQ multiplex PCR, and the TCRdb table lists in-frame clones only, not all of them. This table holds about 110,000 clones, over 75% found once. Material: peripheral blood, obtained on day 0 of AZD1222 vaccination. Every receptor here comes from an adult in good health.

The rearrangement joins TRBV5-4 to TRBJ1-1, with D possibly TRBD1 on 5 matching bases. The CDR3 spans 15 residues. V was trimmed by 3 bases and J by 2 bases, leaving 14 bases between them. Germline CDR1 is SGHNT and CDR2 is YYREEE (reference sequence). The CDR3 nucleotides read TGTGCCAGCAGCTGGGGCGTTCTGGGTAACACTGAAGCTTTCTTT. This translates into CASSWGVLGNTEAFF.

This CDR3 is CASSARETQYF. DNA for the CDR3: TGTGCCAGCAGTGCCCGGGAGACCCAGTACTTC. This chain uses TRBV2 with TRBJ2-5; unclear D gene. V was shortened by 4 bases and J by 5 bases, with 5 bases between the two germline ends. The CDR3 consists of 11 residues. Germline CDR1 and CDR2: SNHLY and FYNNEI.

A word on this clone: The sample holds other DNA sequences that translate to the same CDR3. The chain couples TRBV19 to TRBJ2-7, with TRBD1 identical over 11 bases. The CDR3 spans 14 residues. Germline V gives CDR1 LNHDA, CDR2 SQIVND (reference sequence). The J segment lost 3 bases and the V segment lost 6 bases, leaving 4 bases of the junction unmatched. CDR3 in amino acids: CASSPGTGGYEQYF. CDR3 DNA: TGTGCCAGTAGCCCTGGGACAGGGGGCTACGAGCAGTACTTC.

The chain carries TRBV15 and TRBJ2-1, with 11 bases that match TRBD2. V was clipped by 2 bases and J by 9 bases; unmatched bases: 9. The CDR3 covers 16 residues. Per the germline V gene, CDR1 is LNHNV and CDR2 is YYDKDF (reference sequence). The CDR3 sequence: CATSRFSGRARGEQFF. CDR3 nucleotides: TGTGCCACCAGCAGATTTAGCGGGAGGGCCCGGGGTGAGCAGTTCTTC. Full variable domain (remainder filled in from reference TRBV15 and TRBJ2-1): DAMVIQNPRYQVTQFGKPVTLSCSQTLNHNVMYWYQQKSSQAPKLLFHYYDKDFNNEADTPDNFQSRRPNTSFCFLDIRSPGLGDTAMYLCATSRFSGRARGEQFFGPGTRLTVL.

The chain carries TRBV24-1 and TRBJ2-5; 10 nucleotides match TRBD1. V was clipped by 5 bases and J by 5 bases; unmatched bases: 10. This CDR3 has 16 amino acids. Germline loops: CDR1 KGHDR, CDR2 SFDVKD. This chain's CDR3 is CATSVAGQGLGETQYF. The CDR3 region has the DNA TGTGCCACCAGTGTCGCGGGACAGGGGTTGGGGGAGACCCAGTACTTC.

CDR3 protein: CASSSSGTGGGYTF. CDR3 nucleotide sequence: TGTGCCAGCAGTTCTTCCGGGACAGGGGGTGGCTACACCTTC. This chain connects TRBV27 to TRBJ1-2, with 11 bases matching TRBD1. The CDR3 is made up of 14 amino acids. Per germline, CDR1 MNHEY and CDR2 SMNVEV (reference sequence). V was clipped by 4 bases and J by 7 bases; unmatched bases: 5.

This clone has only one observation. J is TRBJ1-2 and V is TRBV19; perhaps TRBD1 as D (6 bases). Trimming left V 1 base short and J 3 bases short, with 15 bases between. Germline loops: CDR1 LNHDA, CDR2 SQIVND (reference sequence). The CDR3 runs 16 residues. CDR3 in DNA: TGTGCCAGTAGTATAGCCCATACAGGGATCCACTATGGCTACACCTTC. Translating it yields CASSIAHTGIHYGYTF.

This sequence joins TRBV9 and TRBJ2-3; D ambiguous. V was cut by 2 bases and J by 0 bases, with 4 bases left in between. CDR3 size: 13 residues. Germline V gene data show CDR1 as SGDLS and CDR2 as YYNGEE. The CDR3, as DNA: TGTGCCAGCAGCGTCTGGAGCACAGATACGCAGTATTTT. The encoded protein is CASSVWSTDTQYF.

The V and J genes are TRBV3-1 (or the pseudogene TRBV3-2) and TRBJ1-4; TRBD1 aligns across 11 bases. Germline V lookup: CDR1 LGHDT, CDR2 YNNKEL (reference sequence). The length of the CDR3 is 16 residues. Unmatched junction bases numbered 8, after V lost 4 bases and J lost 7 bases. The CDR3 nucleotides are TGTGCCAGCAGCCCCCGGGACAGGGGGTTCCGTGAAAAACTGTTTTTT. Translating it yields CASSPRDRGFREKLFF.

This chain joins TRBV4-2 and TRBJ2-5; no reliable D call. CDR1 LGHNA and CDR2 YNFKEQ come from the germline V gene. The V and J ends lost 2 bases and 2 bases respectively, with 9 bases between them. CDR3 size: 14 residues. CDR3 in amino acids: CASSQSFTQETQYF. The CDR3 DNA sequence: TGTGCCAGCAGCCAATCTTTTACTCAAGAGACCCAGTACTTC.

The CDR3 loop reads CASSPGASGRNEQFF. Written as DNA, the CDR3 is TGTGCCAGCAGTCCTGGGGCTAGCGGGAGGAATGAGCAGTTCTTC. The chain recombines TRBV6-6 with TRBJ2-1, with TRBD2 identical over 11 bases. This CDR3 is 15 amino acids long. Germline V lookup: CDR1 MNHNY, CDR2 SVGAGI (reference sequence). V dropped 5 bases and J dropped 7; count of bases not matched to a gene: 7.

This chain joins TRBV2 and TRBJ1-3; D remains ambiguous. The V end was cut by 4 bases, the J end by 4 bases, with 5 bases between. Germline V lookup: CDR1 SNHLY, CDR2 FYNNEI. The CDR3 runs to 12 residues. Here the CDR3 DNA reads TGTGCCAGCAGTGTGGGGGGAAACACCATATATTTT. This encodes CASSVGGNTIYF.

The V call is TRBV28, the J call TRBJ1-1; D remains unclear. CDR3 size: 15 residues. Germline V gene sequence: CDR1 MDHEN, CDR2 SYDVKM. V was trimmed by 4 bases and J by 9 bases, leaving 21 bases between them. DNA for the CDR3: TGTGCCAGCAGTTCAGCCTCCGATTACACTATGCAAGCTTTCTTT. Residues: CASSSASDYTMQAFF.

V is TRBV7-8 and J is TRBJ2-5; D gene uncertain. Trimming stripped 6 bases from V and 5 bases from J, with 13 bases between. CDR3 length: 13 residues. CDR1 is SGHVS, CDR2 FQNEAQ, per germline. CDR3 coding DNA: TGTGCCAGCAGTCATCGACTGACGGAGACCCAGTACTTC. This encodes CASSHRLTETQYF.

V gene TRBV6-4 combines with J gene TRBJ2-1, with D unresolved. Germline V CDR1 and CDR2: MRHNA, SNTAGT. Trimming pared 2 bases from V and 5 bases from J, leaving 7 bases between. This CDR3 has 13 amino acids. CDR3 amino acids: CASSDTRDNEQFF. CDR3 nucleotide sequence: TGTGCCAGCAGTGACACCAGAGACAATGAGCAGTTCTTC.

The CDR3 loop reads CASSYPGQGANYGYTF. Written as DNA, the CDR3 is TGTGCCAGCAGTTACCCGGGACAGGGAGCTAACTATGGCTACACCTTC. The chain uses TRBV6-6 and TRBJ1-2, with 9 nucleotides matching TRBD1. The CDR3 totals 16 residues. Germline CDR1 MNHNY, CDR2 SVGAGI (reference sequence). Trimming removed 2 bases from V and 0 bases from J; junction bases left unmatched: 4.

This sequence joins TRBV5-6 and TRBJ1-2; maybe TRBD1 (5 bases). The germline V and J ends were trimmed by 3 bases and 3 bases, with 21 bases remaining between them. The CDR3 is made up of 17 amino acids. From germline, CDR1 is SGHDT and CDR2 YYEEEE. The CDR3 is CASSSPLSPEGHYGYTF. The CDR3 bases are TGTGCCAGCAGCTCCCCTTTAAGCCCGGAGGGGCACTATGGCTACACCTTC.

The chain has TRBV6-1 and TRBJ1-2, with D possibly TRBD1 on 5 matching bases. V gave up 2 bases and J gave up 4 bases, with 14 bases separating them. CDR3 size: 15 residues. Germline V gives CDR1 MNHNS, CDR2 SASEGT. The CDR3 nucleotides read TGTGCCAGCAGTGAATTGGGTGGGGGAGGCTATGGCTACACCTTC. Translating gives CASSELGGGGYGYTF.

With respect to this clone: The same CDR3 also results from other DNA sequences found in this sample. The chain recombines TRBV5-1 with TRBJ1-2, with a weak D call TRBD1 (5 bases). The CDR3 is 14 residues long. The germline V gene encodes CDR1 SGHRS and CDR2 YFSETQ. V was clipped by 4 bases and J by 5 bases, with 15 bases between them. CDR3: CASSPSTGGYGYTF. The CDR3 nucleotides read TGCGCCAGCAGCCCCTCAACGGGGGGATATGGCTACACCTTC.

This clone was recorded once. The J gene is TRBJ2-6, the V gene TRBV6-1, with 7 bases identical to TRBD1. CDR3 size: 18 residues. Germline V gives CDR1 MNHNS, CDR2 SASEGT. After removal of 3 bases from V and 0 bases from J, the junction contained 8 bases not matched to a gene. CDR3 nucleotide sequence: TGTGCCAGCAGTGAGCCCGGACAGGCCTACTCTGGGGCCAACGTCCTGACTTTC. This translates into CASSEPGQAYSGANVLTF.

This clone was recorded once. This chain joins TRBV5-4 and TRBJ2-3, with 10 nucleotides matching TRBD2. In germline, CDR1 is SGHNT, CDR2 YYREEE (reference sequence). CDR3 size: 17 residues. V lost 0 bases to trimming and J lost 9 bases; unmatched junction nucleotides: 13. As DNA, the CDR3 is TGTGCCAGCAGCTTGGGGCCAGCGGGGGGGCCGCGGAGCACGCAGTATTTT. Encoded protein: CASSLGPAGGPRSTQYF.

The chain is built from TRBV7-8 and TRBJ2-7; 8 bases agree with TRBD2. The CDR3 has 16 residues. The germline CDR1 and CDR2 sequences are SGHVS and FQNEAQ. Trimming took 2 bases from V and 0 from J; bases not matched to a gene: 6. CDR3 amino acids: CASSLNGGGISYEQYF. CDR3 nucleotide sequence: TGTGCCAGCAGCTTAAACGGCGGGGGGATCTCCTACGAGCAGTACTTC.

The chain links TRBV5-1 to TRBJ2-1; TRBD1 aligns across 7 bases. The V segment lost 0 bases and the J segment 0 bases; nucleotides outside the gene matches: 3. The CDR3 has 16 amino acids. Germline CDR1 reads SGHRS; CDR2 reads YFSETQ. The DNA of the CDR3 is TGCGCCAGCAGCTTGGGGGGACAGAGCTCCTACAATGAGCAGTTCTTC. Its translation: CASSLGGQSSYNEQFF. Variable domain in full (rest from reference TRBV5-1 and TRBJ2-1): KAGVTQTPRYLIKTRGQQVTLSCSPISGHRSVSWYQQTPGQGLQFLFEYFSETQRNKGNFPGRFSGRQFSNSRSEMNVSTLELGDSALYLCASSLGGQSSYNEQFFGPGTRLTVL.

This clone turned up a few times. The chain combines TRBV19 with TRBJ1-2; D might be TRBD1 (5 bases). The CDR3 contains 19 residues. Per the germline V gene, CDR1 is LNHDA and CDR2 is SQIVND (reference sequence). V shed 3 bases and J shed 0 bases, with 23 bases lying between them. The CDR3 nucleotides read TGTGCCAGTAGTATGGAGGGGCTGGAGTGGGTTGGATCTAACTATGGCTACACCTTC. It translates to CASSMEGLEWVGSNYGYTF.

In this sample, this clone turned up once. This chain uses TRBV7-2 with TRBJ2-1; TRBD2 agrees at 9 bases. Losses at the gene ends were 5 bases for V and 6 bases for J; bases not matched to a gene: 5. The CDR3 consists of 14 residues. Germline V gene data show CDR1 as SGHTA and CDR2 as FQGNSA. The CDR3 DNA follows: TGTGCCAGCAGCCCGGGACTAGCTTCCAATGAGCAGTTCTTC. Translation gives CASSPGLASNEQFF. The variable domain in full, completed from reference TRBV7-2 and TRBJ2-1, reads GAGVSQSPSNKVTEKGKDVELRCDPISGHTALYWYRQSLGQGLEFLIYFQGNSAPDKSGLPSDRFSAERTGGSVSTLTIQRTQQEDSAVYLCASSPGLASNEQFFGPGTRLTVL.